This T cell receptor beta chain was found in a study of T-cell memory formation after mild COVID-19 (dated by TCRdb to 2020 to 2022). Study-wide context: Most TCR sequence clusters were specific to one of the two donors. In a couple of donors, T-cell clones that expanded and contracted after mild COVID-19 were tracked by sequencing TCRalpha and TCRbeta repertoires over time. Two young, previously healthy adult volunteers made up the cohort, one male and one female.

The study at large found these results: The second-wave clones that peaked on day 37 were not confirmed to be SARS-CoV-2 specific. Contracting CD4+ clones appeared mostly in the CM and EM memory subsets, whereas CD8+ clones were enriched in EMRA. The study included only a couple of mild cases, and larger cohorts that include severe cases with pre-infection samples were judged to be necessary. Clones contracting from day 15 to 85 had balanced CD4/CD8 phenotypes, while a second wave expanding from day 15 to 37 was biased towards CD4+. The detection of some responding clones in pre-infection memory suggests that pre-existing cross-reactive memory T cells joined the SARS-CoV-2 response.

Ficoll-Paque density gradient centrifugation was used to isolate PBMCs. The listed sequencing device is Illumina NovaSeq 6000. cDNA libraries for TCRalpha and TCRbeta were prepared by 5'RACE using constant-segment primers, with sample barcodes and unique molecular identifiers added. Trizol reagent was used to extract RNA from every sample. Libraries were amplified in two PCR steps, with a second sample barcode and Illumina TruSeq adapters added in the second step. Libraries were sequenced on an Illumina NovaSeq with 2 x 150 bp paired-end reads. The authors' pipeline ran thus. Demultiplexing of reads and collapsing into UMI-guided consensus sequences were performed with migec v1.2.7. With mixcr v2.1.11, UMI consensuses were aligned to TRA and TRB V and J templates and assembled into clonotypes. Expanded or contracted clonotypes were those called significant by both edgeR and NoisET, with noise models trained on biological replicates. For edgeR calls, the thresholds were a false discovery rate-adjusted p below 0.01 and a log2 fold-change of 1. As an exploratory analysis of dynamics, PCA with hierarchical clustering was applied to max-normalized trajectories of the 1000 most abundant clonotypes. Separately sequenced CD4+ and CD8+ repertoires were used to assign a CD4 or CD8 phenotype to each responding clone. TCRdb reprocessing: public reads trimmed at Q25 with fastp, clones called with MiXCR, in-frame beta chains kept. A single entry per CDR3 protein holds the most common genes and DNA from its merged rows. V and J calls and clone size were set by TCRdb, not the authors. Within this sample are 300,000 to 400,000 distinct CDR3 sequences, with approximately 27% of them counted one time only. The biggest ten clones account for roughly 13% of the sample.

V drops 6 bases and J drops 6 bases, leaving 14 bases in between. The CDR3 has 13 amino acids, counting the end cysteine and phenylalanine. Only the CDR3 DNA is retained, 39 bases long and in frame from the first base. According to the germline V gene, CDR1 reads MNHEY and CDR2 reads SVGAGI. As regards this clonotype: Its antigen specificity is not known. Per-base qualities were not stored, and no clone one base away is much larger.

The V and J segments used are TRBV6-5 and TRBJ1-2; TRBD1 is a possible D gene, resting on 5 matching bases. The clonotype comes from an adult woman who had mild COVID-19 (a few samples of this study predate the infection). The sample titles of this study are shuffled in the database, so cell type and time point are left out; the donor was told from shared clones. The sample consisted of PBMCs or a T cell subset sorted from them (not recorded which). The sequenced DNA is TGTGCCAGCAGACCCGGGACGGCAAATGGCTACACCTTC. The translation is CASRPGTANGYTF.